A selection of T cell receptor beta chains follows, all from one sample in a study of cytomegalovirus exposure and HLA in healthy donors. Data came from immunoSEQ multiplex PCR; TCRdb stores just in-frame clones and leaves some out. This sample has just over 150,000 clones, with roughly 81% found just once. Specimen: PBMCs. The source is a man between 18 and 29 years old in good health and CMV-seropositive. CDR3s include the opening cysteine and the closing phenylalanine or tryptophan. The D gene is left open where the match is weak. Rows may omit the clone size; those that give it use once, few, many or a size class.

d_gene: -
v_gene: TRBV12-5
j_gene: TRBJ1-1
abundance: -
CDR3aa: CASGLVQQGGLNTEAFF
CDR3nt: TGTGCTAGTGGTTTGGTACAACAGGGCGGATTGAACACTGAGGCTTTCTTT

d_gene: TRBD1
v_gene: TRBV9
j_gene: TRBJ2-1
abundance: -
CDR3aa: CASSVGGQGANEQFF
CDR3nt: TGTGCCAGCAGCGTAGGGGGACAGGGGGCGAATGAGCAGTTCTTC

d_gene: -
v_gene: TRBV20-1
j_gene: TRBJ2-1
abundance: -
CDR3aa: CSARISRSIF
CDR3nt: TGCAGTGCTAGAATCTCCCGGAGCATCTTC

d_gene: TRBD1
v_gene: TRBV19
j_gene: TRBJ2-7
abundance: once
CDR3aa: CASKPGQGFYEQYF
CDR3nt: TGTGCCAGTAAACCGGGACAGGGATTCTACGAGCAGTACTTC

d_gene: -
v_gene: TRBV25-1
j_gene: TRBJ2-1
abundance: few
CDR3aa: CASSDPTRGGTDEQFF
CDR3nt: TGTGCCAGCAGTGATCCGACCCGTGGGGGGACGGATGAGCAGTTCTTC

d_gene: TRBD1
v_gene: TRBV13
j_gene: TRBJ2-5
abundance: few
CDR3aa: CASSAWTGGFRLETQYF
CDR3nt: TGTGCCAGCAGCGCCTGGACAGGGGGATTTAGATTAGAGACCCAGTACTTC

d_gene: TRBD1
v_gene: TRBV7-6
j_gene: TRBJ2-5
abundance: -
CDR3aa: CASSPNPRDRVGRETQYF
CDR3nt: TGTGCCAGCAGCCCAAACCCGCGAGACAGGGTGGGGCGGGAGACCCAGTACTTC

d_gene: TRBD1
v_gene: TRBV5-3
j_gene: TRBJ1-2
abundance: -
CDR3aa: CASHRSRTGGYTF
CDR3nt: TGTGCCAGCCACCGTTCCCGGACAGGCGGCTACACCTTC

d_gene: -
v_gene: TRBV7-8
j_gene: TRBJ1-1
abundance: -
CDR3aa: CASSLGQQGSGEAFF
CDR3nt: TGTGCCAGCAGCTTAGGCCAACAGGGATCTGGTGAAGCTTTCTTT

d_gene: -
v_gene: TRBV2
j_gene: TRBJ1-2
abundance: -
CDR3aa: CATSSTANYGYTF
CDR3nt: TGTGCCACCTCCTCGACAGCTAACTATGGCTACACCTTC